A selection of T cell receptor beta chains follows, all from one sample in a study of shared clonotypes between healthy human individuals. Libraries were prepared by immunoSEQ multiplex PCR; TCRdb keeps only in-frame clonotypes and omits some of them. The table records about 2.5 million clones, 85% to 95% of them present only once. Sequenced sample: naive CD4+ T cells from PBMCs. Receptors originate from a man aged 18 to 29 in good health. Some clones in this sample may be carry-over from other donors' samples. The CDR3 runs from the conserved cysteine through the conserved F or W. Each record gives: J gene, V gene, CDR3 protein.

TRBJ2-5,TRBV30,CAWSGSGGETQYF
TRBJ2-3,TRBV5-1,CASSPLLGPRTDTQYF
TRBJ2-3,TRBV18,CASSGANTVESSTDTQYF
TRBJ1-4,TRBV6-1,CASSEGGVGGEKLFF
TRBJ2-1,TRBV7-9,CASSLAGGTTKQFF
TRBJ1-4,TRBV20-1,CSAGREEKLFF
TRBJ2-2,TRBV19,CASSVGARTGELFF
TRBJ2-6,TRBV5-4,CASNGRGGAGANVLTF
TRBJ1-1,TRBV29-1,CSVETTGVNTEAFF
TRBJ2-6,TRBV10-3,CAISESGGSYGANVLTF
TRBJ2-7,TRBV15,CATSMSLGPYEQYF
TRBJ2-5,TRBV28,CASSSIQETQYF
TRBJ2-1,TRBV7-9,CASSSRLGREEPYNEQFF
TRBJ2-3,TRBV10-3,CAISVASGRGDTQYF
TRBJ2-2,TRBV5-1,CASSPPLAGVAGELFF
TRBJ1-1,TRBV5-1,CASSQGTVNTEAFF
TRBJ2-1,TRBV5-4,CASSHRDGAYEQFF
TRBJ2-5,TRBV2,CASSEARLAGETQYF
TRBJ1-1,TRBV14,CASSHGQGGNTEAFF
TRBJ1-1,TRBV28,CASSFGGADTEAFF
TRBJ1-1,TRBV11-1,CASSPGGPGTEAFF
TRBJ1-2,TRBV25-1,CASSEWAEGYTF
TRBJ1-2,TRBV11-2,CASSLQGVSGYTF
TRBJ2-5,TRBV30,CAWNGGRETQYF
TRBJ2-5,TRBV27,CASSDLGGPETQYF
TRBJ2-2,TRBV7-3,CASSQRWTGLSGELFF
TRBJ1-4,TRBV4-3,CASSHQIRVDEKLFF
TRBJ2-1,TRBV29-1,CSVDRTVSYNEQFF
TRBJ2-5,TRBV4-1,CASSQGAGLQETQYF